This TCR beta chain was identified in a study of shared T cell receptors in the human thymus (dated by TCRdb to the early 2020s). Notes on the research overall: The study examined how self-reactive, shared T-cell receptor alpha chains are generated in the human thymus.

Reading the germline V gene (reference sequence) gives CDR1 MNHNY and CDR2 SVGAGI. Compared with germline, V lacks 3 bases and J lacks 2 bases; bases without a gene match: 6. The CDR3 contains 15 residues, cysteine and phenylalanine counted. The kept DNA is CDR3 alone, 45 bases in frame from the first base. As to this clone: It lacks a known antigen. Base qualities were left out, and no much larger clone turns up one base away.

Receptor libraries were prepared by the immunoSEQ multiplex PCR assay. TCRdb holds this immuneACCESS table with in-frame rearrangements only. Some clones are missing; in checked studies, unresolved V genes explain under half, and the rest has no known cause. The sample records about 660,000 clones, roughly 86% of which are singletons. The ten largest clones capture approximately 0.0097% of the sample. These data were also reused for a study on human thymus T cells. From that second study: Immunologically healthy infants undergoing open corrective cardiac surgery for congenital heart defects in Finland were used as donors. The thymus tissue came from surgical resects taken out during corrective cardiac surgery. V and J gene segment usage appeared biased in both thymic and peripheral blood repertoires. The related research found that thymic TCR repertoires overlapped highly between unrelated individuals. The study described the TCR alpha and beta repertoires in fewer than 10 infant thymus samples and a few matching peripheral blood samples. Donor ages ranging from roughly 6 to 250 days were recorded, and 5 to 7 male and two female infants were included in the cohort. After being mechanically released from the tissue, thymocytes were kept at -70 degrees C in pellets of roughly 8.5-34 million cells. A QIAsymphony instrument was used to extract genomic DNA from the frozen cell pellets. Using the immunoSEQ multiplex PCR assay, the TCRB and TCRAD loci were amplified from a standardized quantity of quality-controlled genomic DNA. The amplicons spanned the V(D)J region and were long enough to cover the CDR3 and allow V and J genes to be identified. Through the commercial immunoSEQ service, the amplicons were sequenced on an Illumina platform. Primer bias and sequencing errors were corrected using previously described methods, and TCRAD and TCRB definitions followed the IMGT database. Analysis of the repertoires was done with immunoSEQ Analyzer 3.0 and VDJTools and included basic statistics, V/J segment usage, diversity estimates, rarefaction and pairwise overlap. Diversity was estimated using the Chao1, ChaoE, Efron-Thisted, Shannon and inverse Simpson indices, and was also estimated on datasets down-sampled to the size of the smallest sample. For repertoire overlap, CDR3 nucleotide sequence, V gene and J gene had to match strictly, and clustering was done by Jaccard-based multidimensional scaling. Thymus samples yielded on average roughly 840,000 unique TCRB clonotypes, compared with roughly 92,000 from blood samples.

The source of this sequence is a boy in the first two years of life with a congenital heart defect. Donor details come from another sample of the same person, matched by shared clones. The sample taken for sequencing was thymocytes. In this chain, TRBV6-6 is recombined with TRBJ2-7; TRBD2 lines up with 8 middle nucleotides. The CDR3 reads as follows: CASSYFLAGPYEQYF. The sequenced DNA: TGTGCCAGCAGTTATTTTCTAGCGGGTCCCTACGAGCAGTACTTC.